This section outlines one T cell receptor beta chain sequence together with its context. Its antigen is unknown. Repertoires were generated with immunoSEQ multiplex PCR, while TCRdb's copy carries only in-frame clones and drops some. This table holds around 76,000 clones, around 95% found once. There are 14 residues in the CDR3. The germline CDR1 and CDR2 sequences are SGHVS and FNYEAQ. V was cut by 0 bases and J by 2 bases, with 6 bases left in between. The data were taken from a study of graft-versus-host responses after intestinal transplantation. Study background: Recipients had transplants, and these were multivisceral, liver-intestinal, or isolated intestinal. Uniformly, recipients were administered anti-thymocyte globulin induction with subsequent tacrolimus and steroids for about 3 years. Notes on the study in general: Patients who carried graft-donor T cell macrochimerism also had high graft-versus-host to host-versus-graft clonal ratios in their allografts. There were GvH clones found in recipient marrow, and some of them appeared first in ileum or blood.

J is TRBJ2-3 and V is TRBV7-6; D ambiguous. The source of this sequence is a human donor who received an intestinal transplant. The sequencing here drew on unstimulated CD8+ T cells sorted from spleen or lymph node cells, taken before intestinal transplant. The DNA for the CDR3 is TGTGCCAGCAGCTTAGCCAACCACACAGATACGCAGTATTTT. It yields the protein CASSLANHTDTQYF.